The present T cell receptor (beta chain) was sequenced within a study of Graves' ophthalmopathy and Graves' hyperthyroidism. Pregnant or lactating patients and those with other autoimmune diseases or uncontrolled infections were excluded. 10 ml of fresh blood yielded the PBMCs by density gradient. Germline CDR1 is KGHDR and CDR2 is SFDVKD. V was pared by 9 bases and J by 3 bases, with 8 bases between. The CDR3 consists of 11 residues. Amplified material comprised TCR beta CDR3 regions derived from RNA transcripts. First-round RT-PCR with HTBI primers preceded a second-round multiplex PCR. One entry per CDR3 protein, called by TCRdb with MiXCR from the multiplex PCR reads. The sample has some 410,000 distinct CDR3 sequences, 20% to 25% seen once.

V gene TRBV24-1 combines with J gene TRBJ2-7; TRBD1 might be the D (6 bases). The receptor was derived from a woman aged 18 to 35 with stable Graves' hyperthyroidism. The sample taken for sequencing was peripheral blood. In DNA form, the CDR3 reads TGTGCCACCGGACAGAGCTACGAGCAGTACTTC. Its translation: CATGQSYEQYF.